This T cell receptor (beta chain) came from a study of T cells in Graves' hyperthyroidism and ophthalmopathy. This clonotype was picked up many times. Authors of the study amplified TCR beta CDR3 regions from RNA transcripts. Primed by the HTBI set, a first-round RT-PCR was run on the TCR CDR3. From the multiplex PCR reads, TCRdb called clonotypes with MiXCR, one entry per CDR3 protein. This sample has approximately 610,000 distinct CDR3 sequences, with about 15% found just once. V lost 5 bases, J lost 7 bases, and 18 bases lay in between. CDR3 size: 14 residues. Germline V gene sequence: CDR1 MDHEN, CDR2 SYDVKM.

The sequenced sample was blood. The sequence was obtained from a woman aged 40-49 years with Graves' ophthalmopathy. The V call is TRBV28, the J call TRBJ2-7, with TRBD2 as a possible D gene (6 bases). The CDR3 loop is CASSEGGVPKEQYF. The DNA for the CDR3 is TGTGCCAGCAGTGAGGGCGGGGTGCCTAAGGAGCAGTACTTC.